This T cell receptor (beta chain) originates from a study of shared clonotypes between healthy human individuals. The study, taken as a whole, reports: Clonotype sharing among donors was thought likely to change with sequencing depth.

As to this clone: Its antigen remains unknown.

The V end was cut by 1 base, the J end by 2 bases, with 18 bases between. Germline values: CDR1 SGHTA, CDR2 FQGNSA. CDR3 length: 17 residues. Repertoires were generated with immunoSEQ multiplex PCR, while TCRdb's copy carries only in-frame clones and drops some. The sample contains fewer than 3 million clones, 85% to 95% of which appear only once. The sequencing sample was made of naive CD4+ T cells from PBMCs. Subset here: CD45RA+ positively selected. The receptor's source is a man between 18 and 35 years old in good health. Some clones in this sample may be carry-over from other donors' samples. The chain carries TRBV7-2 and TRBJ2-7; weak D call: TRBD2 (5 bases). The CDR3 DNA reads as TGTGCCAGCAGCTTAGTTGCCCGGGTAGCGAAGCCCTACGAGCAGTACTTC. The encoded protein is CASSLVARVAKPYEQYF.